The text below deals with one T cell receptor (beta chain). The table lists this clone with a few counts. The antigen it recognizes is unknown. No much larger clonotype is one base removed from it; base qualities were not supplied. The data stem from a study of T cell clonotyping in hematopoietic cell transplantation (dated by TCRdb to 2020 to 2022). In terms of the full investigation: Pretransplant recipient samples were obtained after cytoreduction. Recruitment of patients ran from late 2015 to early 2017, and follow-up continued until September 2020 or until death. In the study, 135 blood samples were gathered from 30 to 40 consecutive transplant recipients and their related donors. Findings and caveats that apply to the study as a whole: Sample size was limited, and cells were not sorted, so CD4 and CD8 repertoire contributions could not be separated. Donor and pretransplant recipient Inverse Simpson Index values predicted broader posttransplant TCR repertoire diversity. After transplant, TCR diversity in recipients dropped, and pathologically expanded clonotypes climbed progressively between day 30 and day 180. Recipient repertoires showed only a small fraction of overlap with donor repertoires, and over 95% appeared de novo at the given depth.

According to the study, the label for this sample's time point signals: recipient sample about 28 days before transplant, after cytoreduction. Blood from recipients was drawn about 28 days before transplant and again at days 30, 100 and 180 after transplant. Nuclei Lysis Solution was used to extract genomic DNA from fresh or cryopreserved unfractionated peripheral blood mononuclear cells. The CDR3 contains 14 residues, cysteine and phenylalanine counted. Only CDR3 DNA remains: 42 bases, in frame from the first base. Trimming costs V 6 bases and J 2 bases, and their ends lie 13 bases apart. CDR1 and CDR2 (LNHDA, SQIVND) derive from the germline V gene (reference sequence). The immunoSEQ assay, a bias-controlled multiplex PCR using V- and J-specific primers, was used to amplify TCR beta CDR3 regions from genomic DNA. A proprietary barcode and Illumina adapter sequences were added to the CDR3 amplicons in a second PCR step. An Illumina MiSeq instrument was used for sequencing of the CDR3 libraries. The authors' pipeline ran thus. immunoSEQ Analyzer 3.0 was used for export and quality control, with R Bioconductor and Immunarch used for downstream analyses. Only productive rearrangements in the normalized downsampled data set went into calculating the repertoire metrics. In the normalized cohort, clonotypes with more than 5 templates were defined as pathologically expanded. The Inverse Simpson Index was used to measure repertoire diversity. The non-normalized data set was used for CMV-specificity analyses so that all clonotypes could be captured. In its TCRdb copy, this immuneACCESS table keeps in-frame sequences only and misses some clones. Where compared with another copy, unresolved V genes explain less than half of these, and the others have no known cause. That table supplies the V and J calls and clone size; D and trimming were determined from the DNA. This sample gives some 26,000 clones in total; under 90% of them show up just once. The top ten clones comprise roughly 1.8% of the sample.

Recombination joined TRBV19 with TRBJ1-2; a weak D assignment points to TRBD1 (6 bases agree). The sequencing here drew on peripheral blood mononuclear cells, taken before stem cell transplant. The TCR was taken from a man between 35 and 55 years old with acute myeloid leukemia. Some clones in this sample may be carry-over from other donors' samples. The DNA sequence reads TGTGCCAGTAGGACACAGGGCAGCAACTATGGCTACACCTTC. Translation gives CASRTQGSNYGYTF. Supplemented by the reference TRBV19 and TRBJ1-2 proteins around the CDR3, the complete variable domain is DGGITQSPKYLFRKEGQNVTLSCEQNLNHDAMYWYRQDPGQGLRLIYYSQIVNDFQKGDIAEGYSVSREKKESFPLTVTSAQKNPTAFYLCASRTQGSNYGYTFGSGTRLTVV.